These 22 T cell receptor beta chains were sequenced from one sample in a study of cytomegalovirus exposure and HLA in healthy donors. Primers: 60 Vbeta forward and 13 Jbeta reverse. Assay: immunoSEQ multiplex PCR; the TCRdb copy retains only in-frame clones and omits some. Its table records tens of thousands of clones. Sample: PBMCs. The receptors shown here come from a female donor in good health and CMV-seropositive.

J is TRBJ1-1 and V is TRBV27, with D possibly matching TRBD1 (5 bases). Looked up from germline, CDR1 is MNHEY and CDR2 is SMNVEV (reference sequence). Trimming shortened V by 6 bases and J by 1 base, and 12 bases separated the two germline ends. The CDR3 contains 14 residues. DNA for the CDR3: TGTGCCAGCAGCGACAGATTTCGGAACACTGAAGCTTTCTTT. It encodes CASSDRFRNTEAFF.

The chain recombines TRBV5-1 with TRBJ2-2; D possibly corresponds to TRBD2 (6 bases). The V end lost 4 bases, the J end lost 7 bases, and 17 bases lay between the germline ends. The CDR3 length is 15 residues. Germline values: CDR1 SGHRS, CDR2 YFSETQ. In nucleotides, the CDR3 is TGCGCCAGCAGCCCCCAGGGCGGGATCAGCGGGGAGCTGTTTTTT. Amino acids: CASSPQGGISGELFF.

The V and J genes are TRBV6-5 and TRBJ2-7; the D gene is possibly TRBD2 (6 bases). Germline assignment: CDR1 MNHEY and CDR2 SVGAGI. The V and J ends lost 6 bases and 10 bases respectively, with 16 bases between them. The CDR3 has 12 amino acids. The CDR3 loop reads CASSNPGLGQYF. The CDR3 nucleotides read TGTGCCAGCAGCAACCCGGGACTGGGCCAGTACTTC.

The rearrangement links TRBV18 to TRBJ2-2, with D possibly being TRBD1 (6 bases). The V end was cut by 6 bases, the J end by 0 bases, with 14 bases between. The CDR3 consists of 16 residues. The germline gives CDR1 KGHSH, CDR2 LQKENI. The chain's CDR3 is CASSLRGYANTGELFF. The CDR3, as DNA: TGTGCCAGCTCCCTCAGGGGCTACGCGAACACCGGGGAGCTGTTTTTT.

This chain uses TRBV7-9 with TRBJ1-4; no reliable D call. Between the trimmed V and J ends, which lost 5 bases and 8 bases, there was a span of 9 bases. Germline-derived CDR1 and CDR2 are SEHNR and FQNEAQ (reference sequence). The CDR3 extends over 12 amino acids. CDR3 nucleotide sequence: TGTGCCAGCAGCCCCCACACGGAAAAACTGTTTTTT. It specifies CASSPHTEKLFF. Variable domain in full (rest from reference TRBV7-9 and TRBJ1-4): DTGVSQNPRHKITKRGQNVTFRCDPISEHNRLYWYRQTLGQGPEFLTYFQNEAQLEKSRLLSDRFSAERPKGSFSTLEIQRTEQGDSAMYLCASSPHTEKLFFGSGTQLSVL.

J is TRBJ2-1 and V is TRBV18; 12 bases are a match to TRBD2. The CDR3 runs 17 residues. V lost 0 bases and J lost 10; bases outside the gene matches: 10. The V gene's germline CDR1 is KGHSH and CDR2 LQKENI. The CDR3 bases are TGTGCCAGCTCACCACCCGGACTAGCGGGAAAGTCAGGGGAGCAGTTCTTC. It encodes CASSPPGLAGKSGEQFF.

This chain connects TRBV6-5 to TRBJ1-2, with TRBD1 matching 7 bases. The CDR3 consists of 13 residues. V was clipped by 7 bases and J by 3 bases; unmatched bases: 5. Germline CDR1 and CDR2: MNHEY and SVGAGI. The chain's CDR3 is CASKTGADYGYTF. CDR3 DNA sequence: TGTGCCAGCAAAACAGGGGCGGACTATGGCTACACCTTC.

CDR3 bases: TGTGCCACCCGCCCCCCGCCGGCAACTAATGAAAAACTGTTTTTT. Encoded protein: CATRPPPATNEKLFF. The chain employs TRBV28 and TRBJ1-4, with D unclear. With 10 bases removed from V and 0 bases from J, the gap between germline ends came to 15 bases. The CDR3 runs 15 residues. In germline, CDR1 is MDHEN, CDR2 SYDVKM.

The CDR3 loop is CASSRGLAVYEQYF. The CDR3, as DNA: TGTGCCAGCAGCCGAGGACTAGCGGTCTACGAGCAGTACTTC. The J gene is TRBJ2-7, the V gene TRBV14, with 10 positions matching TRBD2. V was clipped by 4 bases and J by 3 bases; unmatched bases: 3. CDR1 and CDR2 from the germline V gene are SGHDN and FVKESK. The CDR3 runs to 14 residues.

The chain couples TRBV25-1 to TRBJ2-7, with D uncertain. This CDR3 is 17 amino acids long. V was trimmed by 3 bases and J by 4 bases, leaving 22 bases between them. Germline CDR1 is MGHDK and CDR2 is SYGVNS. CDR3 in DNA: TGTGCCAGCAGTGACCCCCCACCGAGTCCAGGCCTGTACGAGCAGTACTTC. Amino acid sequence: CASSDPPPSPGLYEQYF.

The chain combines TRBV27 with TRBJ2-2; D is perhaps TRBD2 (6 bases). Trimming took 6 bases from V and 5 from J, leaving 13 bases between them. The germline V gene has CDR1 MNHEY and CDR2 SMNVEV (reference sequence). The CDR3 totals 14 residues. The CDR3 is CASRMTGGTGELFF. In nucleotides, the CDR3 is TGTGCCAGCAGGATGACTGGGGGGACCGGGGAGCTGTTTTTT.

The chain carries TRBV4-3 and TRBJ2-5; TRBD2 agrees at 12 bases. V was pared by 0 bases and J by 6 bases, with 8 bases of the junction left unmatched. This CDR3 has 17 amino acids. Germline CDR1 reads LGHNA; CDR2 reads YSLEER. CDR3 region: CASSQESSGGAAKTQYF. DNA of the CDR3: TGCGCCAGCAGCCAAGAATCTAGCGGGGGGGCCGCTAAGACCCAGTACTTC.

The CDR3 region is CASSPGQGKGTDTQYF. The CDR3 coding sequence is TGTGCCAGCAGCCCTGGACAGGGAAAAGGGACAGATACGCAGTATTTT. The gene calls are TRBV5-4 and TRBJ2-3; 8 nucleotides line up with TRBD1. Trimming cost V 4 bases and J 3 bases; bases outside gene matches: 10. From germline, CDR1 is SGHNT and CDR2 YYREEE (reference sequence). This CDR3 comprises 16 residues.

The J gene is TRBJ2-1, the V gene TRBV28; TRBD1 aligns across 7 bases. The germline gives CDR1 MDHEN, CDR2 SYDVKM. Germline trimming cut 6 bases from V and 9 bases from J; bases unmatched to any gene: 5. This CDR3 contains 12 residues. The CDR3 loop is CASSLTGSEQFF. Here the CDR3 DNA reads TGTGCCAGCAGCCTGACAGGGAGTGAGCAGTTCTTC.

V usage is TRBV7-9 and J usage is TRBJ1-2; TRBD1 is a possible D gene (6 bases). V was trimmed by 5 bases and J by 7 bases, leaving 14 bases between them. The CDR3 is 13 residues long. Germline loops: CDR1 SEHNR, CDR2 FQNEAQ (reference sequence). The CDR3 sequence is CASSPQGFSGYTF. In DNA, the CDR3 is TGTGCCAGCAGCCCCCAGGGGTTTAGTGGCTACACCTTC.

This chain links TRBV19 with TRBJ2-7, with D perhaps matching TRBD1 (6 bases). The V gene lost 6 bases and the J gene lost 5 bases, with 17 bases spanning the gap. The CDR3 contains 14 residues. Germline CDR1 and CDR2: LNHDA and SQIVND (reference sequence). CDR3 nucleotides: TGTGCCAGTAGCTCTAAAGGGGACACCCACGAGCAGTACTTC. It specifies CASSSKGDTHEQYF.

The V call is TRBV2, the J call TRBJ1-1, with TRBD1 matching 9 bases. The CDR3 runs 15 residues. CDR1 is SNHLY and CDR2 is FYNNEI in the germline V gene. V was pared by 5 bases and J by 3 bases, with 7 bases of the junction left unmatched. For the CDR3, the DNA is TGTGCCAGCAGTCATGTGAGGACAGGGGACACTGAAGCTTTCTTT. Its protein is CASSHVRTGDTEAFF.

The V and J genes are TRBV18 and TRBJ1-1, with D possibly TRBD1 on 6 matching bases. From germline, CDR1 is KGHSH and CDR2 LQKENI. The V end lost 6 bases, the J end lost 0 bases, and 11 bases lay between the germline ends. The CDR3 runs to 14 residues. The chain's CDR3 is CASSFTGLNTEAFF. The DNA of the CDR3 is TGTGCCAGCTCCTTCACAGGGTTGAACACTGAAGCTTTCTTT.

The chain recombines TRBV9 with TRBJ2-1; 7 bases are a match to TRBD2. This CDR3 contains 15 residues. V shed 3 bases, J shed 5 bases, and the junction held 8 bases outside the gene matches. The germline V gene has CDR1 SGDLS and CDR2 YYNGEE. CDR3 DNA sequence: TGTGCCAGCAGCGGTGGGGGGACTAAGGACAATGAGCAGTTCTTC. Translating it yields CASSGGGTKDNEQFF.

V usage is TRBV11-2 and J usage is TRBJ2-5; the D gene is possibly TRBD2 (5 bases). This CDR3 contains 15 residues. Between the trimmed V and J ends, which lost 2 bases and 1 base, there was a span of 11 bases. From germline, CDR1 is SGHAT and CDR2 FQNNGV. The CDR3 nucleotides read TGTGCCAGCAGCTTAAATCTCGGGATCCAAGAGACCCAGTACTTC. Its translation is CASSLNLGIQETQYF. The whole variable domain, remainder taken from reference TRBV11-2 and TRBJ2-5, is EAGVAQSPRYKIIEKRQSVAFWCNPISGHATLYWYQQILGQGPKLLIQFQNNGVVDDSQLPKDRFSAERLKGVDSTLKIQPAKLEDSAVYLCASSLNLGIQETQYFGPGTRLLVL.

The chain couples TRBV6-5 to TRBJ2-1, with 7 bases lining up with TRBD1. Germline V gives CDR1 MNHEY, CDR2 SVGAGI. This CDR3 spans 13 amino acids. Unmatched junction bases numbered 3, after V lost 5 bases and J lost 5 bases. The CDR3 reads CASSKTGNNEQFF. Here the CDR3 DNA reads TGTGCCAGCAGTAAGACAGGGAACAATGAGCAGTTCTTC.

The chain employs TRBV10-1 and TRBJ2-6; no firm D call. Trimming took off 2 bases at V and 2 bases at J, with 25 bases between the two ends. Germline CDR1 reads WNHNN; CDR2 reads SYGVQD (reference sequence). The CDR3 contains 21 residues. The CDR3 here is CASSETEIIPGYPTGANVLTF. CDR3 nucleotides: TGCGCCAGCAGTGAGACAGAGATAATCCCAGGTTATCCGACTGGGGCCAACGTCCTGACTTTC.